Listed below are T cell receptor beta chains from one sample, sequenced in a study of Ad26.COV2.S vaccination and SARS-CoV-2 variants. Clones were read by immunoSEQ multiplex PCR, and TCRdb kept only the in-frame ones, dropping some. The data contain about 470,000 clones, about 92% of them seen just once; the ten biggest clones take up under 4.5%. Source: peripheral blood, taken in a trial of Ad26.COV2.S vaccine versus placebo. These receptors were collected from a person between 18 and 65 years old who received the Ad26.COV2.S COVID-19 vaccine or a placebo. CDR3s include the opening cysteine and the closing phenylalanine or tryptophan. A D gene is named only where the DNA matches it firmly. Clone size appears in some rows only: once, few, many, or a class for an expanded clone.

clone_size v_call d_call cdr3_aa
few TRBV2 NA CASSEALLWQGENTEAFF
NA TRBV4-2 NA CASSQGMRGSTAGANVLTF
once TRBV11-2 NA CASSLRPAATEAFF
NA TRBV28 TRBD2 CASRSGRRWNEQFF
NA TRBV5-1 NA CASSLSGDNYGYTF
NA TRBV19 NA CASSTLAGNTIYF
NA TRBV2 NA CASGVREITDTQYF
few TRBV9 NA CASSGSVGEAFF
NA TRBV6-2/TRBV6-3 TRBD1 CASSFGDRAYEQYF
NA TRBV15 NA CATSRDRGGPTSSTTIYF
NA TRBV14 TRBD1 CASSQGDREYEKLFF
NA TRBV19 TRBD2 CASSIGAGPGMGGNEQFF
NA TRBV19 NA CASSMQSTKSQPQHF
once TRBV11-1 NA CASSPLPTRVAFF
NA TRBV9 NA CASSGDTENYGYTF
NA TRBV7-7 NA CASSLATGLNEQFF
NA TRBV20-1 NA CSATQRVQYF
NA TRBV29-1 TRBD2 CSSNGGGRPYNEQFF
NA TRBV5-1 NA CASSYDPPNTEAFF